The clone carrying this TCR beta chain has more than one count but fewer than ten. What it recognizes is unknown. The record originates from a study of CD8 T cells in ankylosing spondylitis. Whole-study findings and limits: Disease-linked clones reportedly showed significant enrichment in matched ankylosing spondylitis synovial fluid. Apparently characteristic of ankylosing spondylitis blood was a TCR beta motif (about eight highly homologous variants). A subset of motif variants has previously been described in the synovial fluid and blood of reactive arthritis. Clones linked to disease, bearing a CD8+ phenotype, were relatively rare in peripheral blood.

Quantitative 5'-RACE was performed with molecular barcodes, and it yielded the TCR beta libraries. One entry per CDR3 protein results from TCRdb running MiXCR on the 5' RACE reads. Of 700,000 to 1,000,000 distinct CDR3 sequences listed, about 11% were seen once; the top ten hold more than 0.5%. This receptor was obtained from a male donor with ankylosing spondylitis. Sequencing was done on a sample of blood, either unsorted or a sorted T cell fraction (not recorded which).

CDR3 in amino acids: CASSYSKGTLYNEQFF. The CDR3 DNA is TGTGCCAGCAGTTACTCGAAAGGTACCCTCTACAATGAGCAGTTCTTC. The chain has TRBV6-2 or TRBV6-3 and TRBJ2-1; D is unclear. This CDR3 is built from 16 residues. V was clipped by 0 bases and J by 3 bases, with 12 bases between them. The germline gives CDR1 MNHEY, CDR2 SVGEGT.